This TCR beta chain came from a study of vaccination effects on CD4 cells after COVID-19. Following culture for around 9 days, CD4+ T cells were isolated. Vaccine administered to participants consisted of two doses of either BNT162b2 or mRNA-1273. Sequencing was performed with immunoSEQ multiplex PCR; in TCRdb, only in-frame clones are kept and a portion is missing. The profile shows 40,000 to 45,000 clones, approximately 70% of them singletons. This CDR3 is built from 12 residues. J lost 8 bases, V lost 4 bases, and 7 bases had no gene match. Germline CDR1 reads GTSNPN; CDR2 reads SVGIG (reference sequence). Within the sample, this clone is medium-sized. Its specificity is not known.

This chain links TRBV30 with TRBJ1-2, with 7 bases fitting TRBD1. The clonotype originates from a human donor who received a COVID-19 vaccine. Sequencing was performed on CD4+ T cells from PBMCs cultured without peptide, taken after COVID-19 vaccination. CDR3 protein: CAWKLTGSGYTF. The CDR3, as DNA: TGTGCCTGGAAACTGACAGGGAGCGGCTACACCTTC.